This is a list of T cell receptor beta chains from one sample in a study of human T cells and chemical hapten exposure. Each CDR3 protein is one row after TCRdb ran MiXCR on the RACE reads. The table lists about 160,000 distinct CDR3 sequences, 25% to 30% of them singletons. Sequencing was performed on whole blood, taken in connection with sensitization to the hapten diphenylcyclopropenone (DPC). The receptors derive from a woman aged 18-30 years with alopecia areata. Some clones in this sample may be carry-over from other donors' samples. The CDR3 runs from the conserved cysteine through the conserved F or W. The order of the fields is CDR3 DNA, CDR3 protein, D gene, J gene, V gene, clone size. A D gene is named only where the DNA matches it firmly. Rows give clone size only sometimes, using once, few, many, or a class for an expanded clone.

DNA: TGCGCCAGCAGCTTCGGACTAGCGGGCTACAATGAGCAGTTCTTC; CDR3: CASSFGLAGYNEQFF; D: TRBD2; J: TRBJ2-1; V: TRBV5-1; size: many
DNA: TGTGCCAGCAGTGAAAGGTCGTTCGGTCCGGGGTACGAGCAGTACTTC; CDR3: CASSERSFGPGYEQYF; D: NA; J: TRBJ2-7; V: TRBV2; size: NA
DNA: TGTGCCAGCAGTTTGGACTCGAGCTCTGGAAACACCATATATTTT; CDR3: CASSLDSSSGNTIYF; D: NA; J: TRBJ1-3; V: TRBV12-3/TRBV12-4; size: few
DNA: TGCAGCGTTGTGGGGAGGGGTTGGGGGGCGATTGAGCAGTTCTTC; CDR3: CSVVGRGWGAIEQFF; D: NA; J: TRBJ2-1; V: TRBV29-1; size: NA
DNA: TGTGCCAGCAGCTCGACTGCAGTCGGCACAGATACGCAGTATTTT; CDR3: CASSSTAVGTDTQYF; D: NA; J: TRBJ2-3; V: TRBV11-2; size: NA
DNA: TGCGCCAGCAGCTTGGTACCTAACATTCAGTACTTC; CDR3: CASSLVPNIQYF; D: NA; J: TRBJ2-4; V: TRBV5-1; size: few
DNA: TGCAGCGTTTCGGACTTGGGGTCTGAGCAGTTCTTC; CDR3: CSVSDLGSEQFF; D: NA; J: TRBJ2-1; V: TRBV29-1; size: NA
DNA: TGCAGTGCTAGACCCGGAGGCAGCTATGAGCAGTTCTTC; CDR3: CSARPGGSYEQFF; D: NA; J: TRBJ2-1; V: TRBV20-1; size: NA
DNA: TGCGCCAGCAGCTTGCAGGGAGGTGGCTACACCTTC; CDR3: CASSLQGGGYTF; D: NA; J: TRBJ1-2; V: TRBV5-1; size: few
DNA: TGTGCCAGCAGACGGACAGGGACAGATACGCAGTATTTT; CDR3: CASRRTGTDTQYF; D: TRBD1; J: TRBJ2-3; V: TRBV7-9; size: NA
DNA: TGTGCCAGTAGCCACCAGGGGATCTCCTACAATGAGCAGTTCTTC; CDR3: CASSHQGISYNEQFF; D: NA; J: TRBJ2-1; V: TRBV19; size: few
DNA: TGTGCCAGCAGTTTGGGTGACAGCTATAATGAAAAACTGTTTTTT; CDR3: CASSLGDSYNEKLFF; D: NA; J: TRBJ1-4; V: TRBV12-3/TRBV12-4; size: few
DNA: TGCAGTGCTAGCCCCGGTGGACGGATGAACACTGAAGCTTTCTTT; CDR3: CSASPGGRMNTEAFF; D: NA; J: TRBJ1-1; V: TRBV20-1; size: NA
DNA: TGTGCCAGCGGGGACGGTTCCTACAATGAGCAGTTCTTC; CDR3: CASGDGSYNEQFF; D: NA; J: TRBJ2-1; V: TRBV7-2; size: few
DNA: TGTGCCAGCACCTGGGGAGGGGGGTACAATGAGCAGTTCTTC; CDR3: CASTWGGGYNEQFF; D: NA; J: TRBJ2-1; V: TRBV28; size: NA
DNA: TGCAGTGCTGCGGTGGGGGGGACTAGCACAGATACGCAGTATTTT; CDR3: CSAAVGGTSTDTQYF; D: TRBD2; J: TRBJ2-3; V: TRBV20-1; size: few
DNA: TGCAGCGTTGGGGCAGAGACCCAGTACTTC; CDR3: CSVGAETQYF; D: NA; J: TRBJ2-5; V: TRBV29-1; size: few
DNA: TGCGCCAGCAGCCAAACTGGCAACCAGGGTATAGGTGAAAAACTGTTTTTT; CDR3: CASSQTGNQGIGEKLFF; D: NA; J: TRBJ1-4; V: TRBV4-1; size: NA
DNA: TGCGCCAGCAGCTTGATGGAAGCCTACGAGCAGTACTTC; CDR3: CASSLMEAYEQYF; D: NA; J: TRBJ2-7; V: TRBV5-1; size: few
DNA: TGCAGCGTTTGGGGTCCTGCGGGAGCGGCCGGGGAGCTGTTTTTT; CDR3: CSVWGPAGAAGELFF; D: TRBD2; J: TRBJ2-2; V: TRBV29-1; size: NA
DNA: TGTGCCAGCAGCCAAGAACTCACAGGACTCTATGGCTACACCTTC; CDR3: CASSQELTGLYGYTF; D: NA; J: TRBJ1-2; V: TRBV4-2; size: few
DNA: TGTGCCAGCAGGCGGGACAGCCCAACCGGGGAGCTGTTTTTT; CDR3: CASRRDSPTGELFF; D: NA; J: TRBJ2-2; V: TRBV7-3; size: few
DNA: TGTGCCAGCAGCTTAGTTACTGATGGCTACACCTTC; CDR3: CASSLVTDGYTF; D: NA; J: TRBJ1-2; V: TRBV7-2; size: NA
DNA: TGTGCCAGCAGCAAGGGGACAGTTGCCTACGAGCAGTACTTC; CDR3: CASSKGTVAYEQYF; D: NA; J: TRBJ2-7; V: TRBV21-1; size: NA
DNA: TGTGCCACCAGCAGAGATGGCGGGAATGAGCAGTTCTTC; CDR3: CATSRDGGNEQFF; D: NA; J: TRBJ2-1; V: TRBV15; size: few
DNA: TGTGCCAGCTCACCTCCGGGACGAGGGAACACTGAAGCTTTCTTT; CDR3: CASSPPGRGNTEAFF; D: NA; J: TRBJ1-1; V: TRBV18; size: NA
DNA: TGTGCCAGCAGCTTAGCGGGAGGAGTCTCATACGAGCAGTACTTC; CDR3: CASSLAGGVSYEQYF; D: TRBD2; J: TRBJ2-7; V: TRBV13; size: NA
DNA: TGCAGTGCTAGGGACAAGGACGCACGGAACACCATATATTTT; CDR3: CSARDKDARNTIYF; D: NA; J: TRBJ1-3; V: TRBV20-1; size: NA
DNA: TGTGCCAGCAGCGTAGCAGGGGGCAGCGACGAGCAGTACTTC; CDR3: CASSVAGGSDEQYF; D: TRBD1; J: TRBJ2-7; V: TRBV9; size: few
DNA: TGTGCCAGCAGCTCGGGGACTAGCGGTGAGCAGTTCTTC; CDR3: CASSSGTSGEQFF; D: TRBD2; J: TRBJ2-1; V: TRBV7-3; size: NA
DNA: TGTGCCATCAGTGCCGGGACTAGCACAGATACGCAGTATTTT; CDR3: CAISAGTSTDTQYF; D: NA; J: TRBJ2-3; V: TRBV10-3; size: few
DNA: TGTGCCAGCAGTTCCCCACGCCGGGGGGGGAGCTCCTACGAGCAGTACTTC; CDR3: CASSSPRRGGSSYEQYF; D: TRBD2; J: TRBJ2-7; V: TRBV28; size: NA
DNA: TGCAGTGCTCCCCGGACTAGCGGGGGCTACGGGCAGTACTTC; CDR3: CSAPRTSGGYGQYF; D: TRBD2; J: TRBJ2-7; V: TRBV20-1; size: few
DNA: TGCAGTGCTCGAGGCGGGGGAGAGAATCAGCCCCAGCATTTT; CDR3: CSARGGGENQPQHF; D: NA; J: TRBJ1-5; V: TRBV20-1; size: few
DNA: TGCAGTGCTGACAACTTTGGCTACACCTTC; CDR3: CSADNFGYTF; D: NA; J: TRBJ1-2; V: TRBV20-1; size: NA
DNA: TGCAGTGCGCCCGGACTAATGGGAGTTAGAAACGAGCAGTACTTC; CDR3: CSAPGLMGVRNEQYF; D: NA; J: TRBJ2-7; V: TRBV20-1; size: NA
DNA: TGTGCCAGCAGCCAAGTCGCGACTAGCACAGATACGCAGTATTTT; CDR3: CASSQVATSTDTQYF; D: NA; J: TRBJ2-3; V: TRBV4-2; size: few
DNA: TGCAGCGCCGCAGGGGGGCGCTACGAGCAGTACTTC; CDR3: CSAAGGRYEQYF; D: NA; J: TRBJ2-7; V: TRBV29-1; size: NA
DNA: TGTGCCAGCAGTTTATGGGTGGGCAGGGTCGACGAGCAGTACTTC; CDR3: CASSLWVGRVDEQYF; D: NA; J: TRBJ2-7; V: TRBV27; size: NA
DNA: TGTGCCAGCAGCCACCTCACCGCTTCCGGCTACGAGCAGTACTTC; CDR3: CASSHLTASGYEQYF; D: NA; J: TRBJ2-7; V: TRBV7-2; size: few
DNA: TGTGCCATCAACGCAGGGTGGGACACTGAAGCTTTCTTT; CDR3: CAINAGWDTEAFF; D: NA; J: TRBJ1-1; V: TRBV10-3; size: few
DNA: TGCAGTGCTAGAAATCAGGGCAGGTACTACGAGCAGTACTTC; CDR3: CSARNQGRYYEQYF; D: NA; J: TRBJ2-7; V: TRBV20-1; size: few
DNA: TGTGCCAGCAGTCCACTAGCGGGAGTTTACACAGATACGCAGTATTTT; CDR3: CASSPLAGVYTDTQYF; D: TRBD2; J: TRBJ2-3; V: TRBV6-6; size: NA
DNA: TGTGCCAGCAGTTTCCCTAACACTGAAGCTTTCTTT; CDR3: CASSFPNTEAFF; D: NA; J: TRBJ1-1; V: TRBV12-3/TRBV12-4; size: NA
DNA: TGTGCCAGCGGGACTAGCGGGCTGAGCACAGATACGCAGTATTTT; CDR3: CASGTSGLSTDTQYF; D: TRBD2; J: TRBJ2-3; V: TRBV2; size: many
DNA: TGTGCCAGCAGCACCTCCTATGGCTACACCTTC; CDR3: CASSTSYGYTF; D: NA; J: TRBJ1-2; V: TRBV9; size: few
DNA: TGTGCCAGCTCAGGGGATGGGGGCAATCAGCCCCAGCATTTT; CDR3: CASSGDGGNQPQHF; D: NA; J: TRBJ1-5; V: TRBV25-1; size: NA
DNA: TGTGCCTGGAGTACCGGACTGACCTCCTACAATGAGCAGTTCTTC; CDR3: CAWSTGLTSYNEQFF; D: NA; J: TRBJ2-1; V: TRBV30; size: NA
DNA: TGTGCCAGCAGTTACTCGGATGCTGGGCCCGAGCAGTACTTC; CDR3: CASSYSDAGPEQYF; D: NA; J: TRBJ2-7; V: TRBV6-2/TRBV6-3; size: few
DNA: TGCAGCGTTGCCGGCGGGGGGGGTTTGGAGACCCAGTACTTC; CDR3: CSVAGGGGLETQYF; D: TRBD2; J: TRBJ2-5; V: TRBV29-1; size: NA
DNA: TGTGCCAGCAGCTTTGACAGGGGGCTAAGTGAGCAGTTCTTC; CDR3: CASSFDRGLSEQFF; D: TRBD1; J: TRBJ2-1; V: TRBV7-9; size: NA
DNA: TGTGCCAGCAGTTTCCACGGACTAGCGGGCCTCTACAATGAGCAGTTCTTC; CDR3: CASSFHGLAGLYNEQFF; D: TRBD2; J: TRBJ2-1; V: TRBV27; size: few